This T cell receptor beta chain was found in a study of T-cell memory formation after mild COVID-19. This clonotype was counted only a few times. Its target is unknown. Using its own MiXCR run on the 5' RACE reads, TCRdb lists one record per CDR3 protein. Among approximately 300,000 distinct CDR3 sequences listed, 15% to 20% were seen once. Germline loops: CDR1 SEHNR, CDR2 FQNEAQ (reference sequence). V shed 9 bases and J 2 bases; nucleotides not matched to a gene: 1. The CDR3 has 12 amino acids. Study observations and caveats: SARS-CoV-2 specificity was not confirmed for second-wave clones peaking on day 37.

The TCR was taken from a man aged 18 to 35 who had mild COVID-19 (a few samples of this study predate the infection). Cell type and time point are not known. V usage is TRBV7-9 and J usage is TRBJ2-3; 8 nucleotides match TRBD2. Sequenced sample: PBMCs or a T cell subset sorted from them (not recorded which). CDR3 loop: CARAGATDTQYF. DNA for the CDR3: TGTGCCAGAGCGGGGGCCACAGATACGCAGTATTTT.